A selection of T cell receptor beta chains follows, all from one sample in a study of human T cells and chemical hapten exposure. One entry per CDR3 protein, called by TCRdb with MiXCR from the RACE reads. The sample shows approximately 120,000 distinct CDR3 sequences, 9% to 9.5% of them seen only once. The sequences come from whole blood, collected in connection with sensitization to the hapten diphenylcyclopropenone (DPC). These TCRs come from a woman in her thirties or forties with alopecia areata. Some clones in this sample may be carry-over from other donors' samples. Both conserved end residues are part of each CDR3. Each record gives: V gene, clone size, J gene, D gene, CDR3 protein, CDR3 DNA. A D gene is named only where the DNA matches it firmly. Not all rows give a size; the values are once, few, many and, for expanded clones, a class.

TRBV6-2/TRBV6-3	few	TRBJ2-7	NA	CASSPTLGDYEQYF	TGTGCCAGCAGTCCTACATTAGGAGACTACGAGCAGTACTTC
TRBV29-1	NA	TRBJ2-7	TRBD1	CSVFTPGTGDYEQYF	TGCAGCGTTTTTACCCCCGGGACAGGGGACTACGAGCAGTACTTC
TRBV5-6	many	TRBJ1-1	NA	CASSHRPGRLNTEAFF	TGTGCCAGCAGCCATCGACCCGGCAGGTTGAACACTGAAGCTTTCTTT
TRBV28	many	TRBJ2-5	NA	CASIGQETQYF	TGTGCCAGCATCGGCCAAGAGACCCAGTACTTC
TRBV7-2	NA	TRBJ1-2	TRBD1	CASSLKGANYGYTF	TGTGCCAGCAGCTTAAAGGGGGCCAACTATGGCTACACCTTC
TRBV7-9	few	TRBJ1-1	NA	CASSQTASNTEAFF	TGTGCCAGCAGCCAAACTGCATCGAACACTGAAGCTTTCTTT
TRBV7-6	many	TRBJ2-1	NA	CASSRSNSYNEQFF	TGTGCCAGCAGCCGCTCCAACTCCTACAATGAGCAGTTCTTC
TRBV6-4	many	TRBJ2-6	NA	CASSSYSGANVLTF	TGTGCCAGCAGCTCCTACTCTGGGGCCAACGTCCTGACTTTC
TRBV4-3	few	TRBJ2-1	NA	CASSHRGWGTDEQFF	TGCGCCAGCAGCCACCGGGGCTGGGGGACCGATGAGCAGTTCTTC
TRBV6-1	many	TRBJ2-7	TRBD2	CASSERAGGFEQYF	TGTGCCAGCAGTGAACGGGCGGGGGGGTTCGAGCAGTACTTC
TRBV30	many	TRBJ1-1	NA	CAWTFGTNEAFF	TGTGCCTGGACTTTCGGGACGAATGAAGCTTTCTTT
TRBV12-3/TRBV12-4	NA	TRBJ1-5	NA	CASSLFSQPQHF	TGTGCCAGCAGTTTGTTCAGTCAGCCCCAGCATTTT
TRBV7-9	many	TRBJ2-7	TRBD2	CASSLGGLAGEQYF	TGTGCCAGCAGCTTAGGGGGACTAGCGGGCGAGCAGTACTTC
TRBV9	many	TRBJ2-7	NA	CASSVDGASREQYF	TGTGCCAGCAGCGTAGATGGGGCCTCGAGGGAGCAGTACTTC
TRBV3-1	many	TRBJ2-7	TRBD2	CASSQAFRIAGMDEQYF	TGTGCCAGCAGCCAAGCTTTCCGGATAGCGGGGATGGACGAGCAGTACTTC
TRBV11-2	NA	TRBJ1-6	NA	CASSPKYGWDSPLHF	TGTGCCAGCAGCCCTAAGTACGGCTGGGACTCACCCCTCCACTTT
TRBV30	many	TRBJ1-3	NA	CAWSFPGGNSGNTIYF	TGTGCCTGGAGTTTTCCGGGGGGGAACTCTGGAAACACCATATATTTT
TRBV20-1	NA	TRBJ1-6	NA	CSARDYGSSPLHF	TGCAGTGCTAGAGACTACGGGTCTTCACCCCTCCACTTT